The clone carrying this T cell receptor (beta chain) was seen only once. The data were taken from a study of blood T cells in healthy people across ages. With 3 bases removed from V and 5 bases from J, the gap between germline ends came to 7 bases. The germline V gene encodes CDR1 SGHNT and CDR2 YENEEA. CDR3 length: 12 amino acids. Alongside a J-beta primer mix, a sample-barcoded 5' primer served in a second PCR lasting roughly 6 to 12 cycles. MiXCR, run by TCRdb on the 5' RACE reads, gives a single entry per CDR3 protein. The top ten clones hold around a quarter of a sample with about 830,000 distinct CDR3 sequences, about 62% of them seen once.

The source material was blood. The chain carries TRBV11-3 and TRBJ2-5; D unresolved. The clonotype comes from a man in his thirties or forties in good health. The CDR3 loop reads CASSLNYETQYF. CDR3 DNA sequence: TGTGCCAGCAGCTTGAACTACGAGACCCAGTACTTC.